The entry that follows covers one TCR beta chain sequence. Its antigen remains unknown. The data derive from a study of cytotoxic CD8 clonotypes in ibrutinib-treated CLL. Study details: The average sample held roughly 250,000 productive templates and 75,000 to 100,000 productive rearrangements. Study-wide results and limits: The clonality rise at ibrutinib response reflected private clonotype expansion.

Libraries were prepared by immunoSEQ multiplex PCR; TCRdb keeps only in-frame clonotypes and omits some of them. The sample consists of 15,000 to 20,000 clones, about two thirds of them appearing once. Germline CDR1 reads SGHTA; CDR2 reads FQGNSA. This CDR3 contains 15 residues. The V gene lost 0 bases and the J gene lost 9 bases, with 15 bases spanning the gap. The rearrangement joins TRBV7-2 to TRBJ2-1, with D possibly TRBD1 on 5 matching bases. This receptor was obtained from a human donor with chronic lymphocytic leukemia. The sample here was PBMCs, taken after 12 months of ibrutinib treatment. The CDR3, as DNA: TGTGCCAGCAGCTTAGCGACTGGCGGCCAGGGTGAGCAGTTCTTC. Encoded protein: CASSLATGGQGEQFF.